Listed below are T cell receptor beta chains from one sample, sequenced in a study of tumor-infiltrating lymphocytes in primary liver carcinoma. TCRdb passed the multiplex PCR reads through MiXCR, listing each CDR3 protein once. Found here are 100,000 or so distinct CDR3 sequences, about two thirds of them singletons; the top ten hold approximately 12%. The sequencing sample was made of liver tumor tissue from sampling region 2. Receptor source: a woman aged 55-70 years with primary liver carcinoma and hepatitis B virus infection. CDR3s include the opening cysteine and the closing phenylalanine or tryptophan. Fields, in order: D gene, V gene, clone size, J gene, CDR3 DNA, CDR3 protein. The D gene is left open where the match is weak. Part of the rows lack a size; the others show once, few, many or a class for expanded clones.

-	TRBV30	-	TRBJ1-5	TGTGCCTGGAGCCTGGCAGCGTACAATCAGCCCCAGCATTTT	CAWSLAAYNQPQHF
-	TRBV14	-	TRBJ2-7	TGTGCCAGCAGCCAAGATTCCCGGTTCTACTACGAGCAGTACTTC	CASSQDSRFYYEQYF
-	TRBV11-2	once	TRBJ2-1	TGTGCCAATAGCGGAGACCACAACAATGAGCAGTTCTTC	CANSGDHNNEQFF
TRBD2	TRBV7-3	-	TRBJ2-1	TGTGCCAGCAGCACGGAAGGGCCCGGACTAGCGGCCTACAATGAGCAGTTCTTC	CASSTEGPGLAAYNEQFF
TRBD2	TRBV6-4	-	TRBJ2-1	TGTGTCAGCAGTGAAGGACTAGCGGGCGGCAATGAGCAGTTCTTC	CVSSEGLAGGNEQFF
-	TRBV28	few	TRBJ2-5	TGTGTCAGCAGTTTATGGCCGGAGGAAGGGATCCAGTACTTC	CVSSLWPEEGIQYF
-	TRBV11-2	once	TRBJ1-2	TGTGCCAGCAGCTTAGATGCGATCAGGGCGCTGCACTATGGCTACACATTC	CASSLDAIRALHYGYTF
TRBD2	TRBV4-2	-	TRBJ2-3	TGTGCCATCAACCAAGGAATAGCGGGACGGAATACGCAGTATTTT	CAINQGIAGRNTQYF
TRBD2	TRBV2	-	TRBJ2-5	TGTGCCAGCAGTGAGGGACTAGCGTTACAAGAGACCCAGTACTTC	CASSEGLALQETQYF
-	TRBV12-3/TRBV12-4	-	TRBJ1-2	TGTGCCAGTAGTTTCCCCTGGGATGGCTACACCTTC	CASSFPWDGYTF
TRBD1	TRBV4-2	many	TRBJ1-1	TGTGCCAGCAGCCCGGGACAGCTGAACACTGAAGCTTTCTTT	CASSPGQLNTEAFF
-	TRBV29-1	many	TRBJ2-3	TGCAGCGTTACTTTGACAACTAGCACAGATACGCAGTATTTT	CSVTLTTSTDTQYF
-	TRBV15	-	TRBJ1-1	TGTGCCACCAGCAGAGGATTCGGCTCTGAAGCTCTCTTT	CATSRGFGSEALF
-	TRBV12-5	-	TRBJ2-7	TGTGCTGGTGCCATGACGGGGAGGAGGTCCTACGAGCAGTACTTC	CAGAMTGRRSYEQYF
-	TRBV5-1	-	TRBJ2-7	TGCGCCAGCAGCTTCCTTGGGGTATCGTGTAACGAGCAGTACTTC	CASSFLGVSCNEQYF
-	TRBV13	-	TRBJ1-2	TGTGCCAGCAGCATCGAAACCAACTATGGCTACACCTTC	CASSIETNYGYTF
-	TRBV29-1	-	TRBJ1-1	TGCAGCGTTGAGGGGGGCACTGAAGCTTTCTTT	CSVEGGTEAFF
-	TRBV28	-	TRBJ2-7	TGTGCCAGCAGTGCACCGACCCACCCCTATAGCTCCTACGAGCAGTACTTC	CASSAPTHPYSSYEQYF
-	TRBV11-2	medium-sized	TRBJ1-2	TGTGCCAGCAGCTTAAGTTTAACAGCGTATGGCTACACCTTC	CASSLSLTAYGYTF
-	TRBV12-3/TRBV12-4	-	TRBJ1-5	TGTGCCAGCAGGCCTGACGGGGAGAATCAGTCCCAGCATTTT	CASRPDGENQSQHF
-	TRBV11-2	-	TRBJ2-3	TGTGCTAGCTGCAGAACAGATACGCAGTATTTT	CASCRTDTQYF
TRBD2	TRBV5-4	-	TRBJ2-1	TGTGCCAGCAGTTCTGCCGGGACTAGGTCTTACAATGAGCATTTCTTC	CASSSAGTRSYNEHFF
TRBD2	TRBV6-1	-	TRBJ2-5	TGTGCCAGCAGCGAACTAGCGAGAGAGACCCAGTACTTC	CASSELARETQYF
TRBD1	TRBV5-6	many	TRBJ2-7	TGTGCCAGCAGCGTATCCGGGACAGCCTCCTACGAGCAGTACTTC	CASSVSGTASYEQYF
-	TRBV7-8	many	TRBJ2-7	TGTGCCACCGGACACCTCTCCTACGAGCAGTACTTC	CATGHLSYEQYF
-	TRBV4-2	once	TRBJ1-4	TGTGCCAGCAGCCATGATATTGTATTCGAGAAAGGGAACGAAAAACTGTTTTTT	CASSHDIVFEKGNEKLFF
-	TRBV4-2	-	TRBJ2-3	TGTACCAGCAGCCAAGACGGGGCCCAGGAGAGGGCAGATACGCAGTATTTT	CTSSQDGAQERADTQYF
-	TRBV12-3/TRBV12-4	few	TRBJ1-6	TGTGCCAGCAGTTTACAGCTGGGCAGCATGGGAACTCCACCCCTCCACTTT	CASSLQLGSMGTPPLHF
-	TRBV5-1	many	TRBJ1-6	TGCGCCAGCAGCTTGGGAGACGGGGGTGATTCACCCCTCCACTTT	CASSLGDGGDSPLHF
TRBD2	TRBV11-3	-	TRBJ2-1	TGTGCCAGCAGCGCGACTAGCGGAAGCAAATACAATGAGCAATTCTTC	CASSATSGSKYNEQFF
-	TRBV11-3	-	TRBJ1-5	TGTGCTAGCAGCTCCGGACTCGGTAGCGGCCTCACAGATACGCAGCATTTT	CASSSGLGSGLTDTQHF
-	TRBV12-3/TRBV12-4	-	TRBJ2-7	TGTGCCAACAGTAGAAGCATACCTCCCTACGAGCAATACTTC	CANSRSIPPYEQYF
-	TRBV6-6	many	TRBJ2-7	TGTGCCAGCAGGGACACCTACGAGCAGTACTTC	CASRDTYEQYF
-	TRBV5-1	few	TRBJ1-1	TGCGCCAGCAGCTTTTATACCCGGGCCCAGAGGAGTACTGAAGCTTTCTTT	CASSFYTRAQRSTEAFF
-	TRBV5-1	-	TRBJ2-2	TGCGCCAGCAGCAAACTAACGGGTTCGAACACCGGGAAGCTGTTTTTT	CASSKLTGSNTGKLFF
TRBD1	TRBV11-2	-	TRBJ2-5	TGTGCTAACGGCCCAGGGGGGACCCAGTACTTC	CANGPGGTQYF
TRBD1	TRBV11-3	-	TRBJ1-1	TGTGCCAGTCGCGCAGGGGGCTCGGATACTGAAGCTTTCTTT	CASRAGGSDTEAFF
-	TRBV29-1	-	TRBJ2-7	TGCAGTGTTGAAGATACAGCCTACGAGCAGTACTTC	CSVEDTAYEQYF
-	TRBV6-1	many	TRBJ1-6	TGTGCCAGCTGCGACGGAAGCTCCTATAATTCACCCCTCCACTTT	CASCDGSSYNSPLHF
-	TRBV11-2	-	TRBJ1-6	TGTGCCAGCAGCTTGGAAGCAGCAGGCAATTCATCCCTCCACTTT	CASSLEAAGNSSLHF
-	TRBV29-1	-	TRBJ1-2	TGCAGCGTTGACAGGAGCTGTGGCTGCACCTTC	CSVDRSCGCTF
-	TRBV6-5	-	TRBJ2-1	TGTGCCAGCAGTCCCATCGGGCTAGTTGGAGGCAATGAGCAGTTCTTC	CASSPIGLVGGNEQFF
TRBD1	TRBV29-1	many	TRBJ1-2	TGCAGCGTTGAAACGACAGGGAATTGGTTTGGGAGTGGCTACACCTTC	CSVETTGNWFGSGYTF
TRBD2	TRBV5-4	-	TRBJ2-3	TGTGCCAGCAGCGCAGGCGGACTAGCGGGAGACAAGCAGTACTTT	CASSAGGLAGDKQYF